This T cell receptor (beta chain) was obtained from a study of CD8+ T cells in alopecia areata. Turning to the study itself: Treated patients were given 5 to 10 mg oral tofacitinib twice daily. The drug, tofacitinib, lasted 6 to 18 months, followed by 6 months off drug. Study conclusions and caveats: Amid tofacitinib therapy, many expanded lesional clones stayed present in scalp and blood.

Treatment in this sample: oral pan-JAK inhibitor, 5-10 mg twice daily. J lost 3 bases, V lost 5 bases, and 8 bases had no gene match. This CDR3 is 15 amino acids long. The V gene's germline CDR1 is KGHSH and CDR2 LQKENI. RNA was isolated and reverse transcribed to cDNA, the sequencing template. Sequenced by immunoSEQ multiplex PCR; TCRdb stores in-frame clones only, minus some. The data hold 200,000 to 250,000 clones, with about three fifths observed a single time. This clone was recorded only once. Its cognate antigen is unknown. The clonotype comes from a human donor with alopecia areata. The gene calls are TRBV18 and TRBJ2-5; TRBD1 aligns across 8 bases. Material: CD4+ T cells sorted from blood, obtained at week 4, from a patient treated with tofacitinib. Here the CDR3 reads CASSSPGQVKETQYF. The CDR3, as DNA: TGTGCCAGCTCATCGCCGGGACAGGTTAAAGAGACCCAGTACTTC.